The rows below give T cell receptor beta chains drawn from one sample of a study of CXCR3-negative and CXCR3-positive naive CD8 T cells. No DNA is given; TCRdb re-called the 5' RACE reads and lists each CDR3 protein once. This sample contains over 70,000 distinct CDR3 sequences. The specimen was naive CXCR3- CD8+ T cells from blood. Receptors were obtained from a human donor in good health. Some clones in this sample may be carry-over from other donors' samples. CDR3s include the opening cysteine and the closing phenylalanine or tryptophan.

>TRBV27|TRBJ2-1
CASSLFGAYNEQFF
>TRBV7-9|TRBJ2-1
CASTSGLAGGRNEQFF
>TRBV4-2|TRBJ1-5
CASSQEVGGGQPQHF
>TRBV30|TRBJ1-1
CSLFSGTEAFF
>TRBV29-1|TRBJ2-7
CSVVSPVIYEQYF
>TRBV7-8|TRBJ2-1
CASSLTPTRYLHNEQFF
>TRBV2|TRBJ1-1
CASRMTGGPNTEAFF
>TRBV7-6|TRBJ2-7
CASSPGTGHGEQYF
>TRBV29-1|TRBJ2-7
CSVRTGAPMEQYF
>TRBV29-1|TRBJ2-7
CSVAAYGSGVIYEQYF
>TRBV4-2|TRBJ2-1
CASSMNGRRNNEQFF
>TRBV29-1|TRBJ2-5
CSVTGPRGTQYF
>TRBV7-8|TRBJ2-2
CASSLAPGPAAGELFF
>TRBV6-5|TRBJ2-1
CASKEGVGVHNEQFF
>TRBV4-1|TRBJ2-7
CASSQGTISQSYEQYF
>TRBV5-4|TRBJ1-2
CASSNDPQQGYTF
>TRBV7-9|TRBJ2-1
CASSTSTLNEQFF